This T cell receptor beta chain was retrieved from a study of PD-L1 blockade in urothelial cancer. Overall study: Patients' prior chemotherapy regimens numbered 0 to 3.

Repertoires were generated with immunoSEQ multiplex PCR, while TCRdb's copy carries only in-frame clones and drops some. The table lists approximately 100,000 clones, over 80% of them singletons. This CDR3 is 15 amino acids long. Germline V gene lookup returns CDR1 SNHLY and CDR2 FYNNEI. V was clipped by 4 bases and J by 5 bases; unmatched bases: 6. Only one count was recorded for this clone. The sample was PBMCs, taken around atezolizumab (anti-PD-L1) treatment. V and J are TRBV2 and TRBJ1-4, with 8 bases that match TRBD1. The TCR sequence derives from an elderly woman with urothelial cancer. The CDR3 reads CASSGSAGGNEKLFF. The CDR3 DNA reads TGTGCCAGCAGTGGATCGGCAGGGGGCAATGAAAAACTGTTTTTT.